This T cell receptor (beta chain) was recorded in a study of spatial heterogeneity in lung cancer. Findings of the study overall: Tumoral mutation counts were tracked by counts of expanded intratumoral alpha and beta TCRs.

In TCRdb, the 5' RACE reads were re-called with MiXCR into one record per CDR3 protein. The table lists some 4,100 distinct CDR3 sequences, 6.3% of them singletons. Details on this clonotype: What it binds is not known.

Time point in this sample: sample taken at primary tumor resection. The CDR3 consists of 13 residues. Trimming stripped 5 bases from V and 15 bases from J, with 20 bases between. This chain uses TRBV12-3 or TRBV12-4 with TRBJ2-1; D could derive from TRBD1 or TRBD2 (5 bases each). Sequenced here: lung tumor tissue, sampled at surgery. This sequence was found in a male donor with early-stage non-small cell lung cancer. Here the CDR3 DNA reads TGTGCCAGCAGTCCCACGGACGCAGGGACCCGGTTCTTC. Translating it yields CASSPTDAGTRFF.